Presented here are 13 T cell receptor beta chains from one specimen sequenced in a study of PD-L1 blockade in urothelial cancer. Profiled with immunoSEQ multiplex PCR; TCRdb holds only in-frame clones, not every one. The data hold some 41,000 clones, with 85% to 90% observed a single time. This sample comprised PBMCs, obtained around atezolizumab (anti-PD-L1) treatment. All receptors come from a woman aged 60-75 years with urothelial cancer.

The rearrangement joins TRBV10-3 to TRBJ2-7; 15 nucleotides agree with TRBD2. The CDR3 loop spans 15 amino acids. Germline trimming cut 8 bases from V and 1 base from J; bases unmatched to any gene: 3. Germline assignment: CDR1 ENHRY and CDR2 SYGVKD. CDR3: CAIGGLAGGSYEQYF. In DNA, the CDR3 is TGTGCCATCGGGGGACTAGCGGGAGGTTCCTACGAGCAGTACTTC.

The CDR3 DNA is TGTGCCAGCAGCTTGTATTTTAATGAGCAGTTCTTC. Translating it yields CASSLYFNEQFF. This sequence joins TRBV7-9 and TRBJ2-1; the D is unclear. Germline V gene data show CDR1 as SEHNR and CDR2 as FQNEAQ (reference sequence). This CDR3 has 12 residues. Trimming left V 3 bases short and J 7 bases short, with 7 bases between. Full variable domain (rest looked up from reference TRBV7-9 and TRBJ2-1): DTGVSQNPRHKITKRGQNVTFRCDPISEHNRLYWYRQTLGQGPEFLTYFQNEAQLEKSRLLSDRFSAERPKGSFSTLEIQRTEQGDSAMYLCASSLYFNEQFFGPGTRLTVL.

The CDR3 nucleotides are TGTGCCAGCTCGCTGGCGGGCGGGAGCGATACGCAGTATTTT. Its translation is CASSLAGGSDTQYF. The genes are TRBV5-4 and TRBJ2-3; TRBD2 matches 7 bases. There are 14 residues in the CDR3. Germline V gene lookup returns CDR1 SGHNT and CDR2 YYREEE (reference sequence). V lost 7 bases, J lost 6 bases, and 11 bases stayed unmatched.

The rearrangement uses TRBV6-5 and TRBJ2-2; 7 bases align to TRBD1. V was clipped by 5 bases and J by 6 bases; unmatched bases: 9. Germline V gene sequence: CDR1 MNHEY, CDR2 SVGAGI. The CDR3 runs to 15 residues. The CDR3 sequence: CASSLRDRTPGELFF. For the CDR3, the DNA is TGTGCCAGCAGTCTTCGGGACAGAACACCCGGGGAGCTGTTTTTT.

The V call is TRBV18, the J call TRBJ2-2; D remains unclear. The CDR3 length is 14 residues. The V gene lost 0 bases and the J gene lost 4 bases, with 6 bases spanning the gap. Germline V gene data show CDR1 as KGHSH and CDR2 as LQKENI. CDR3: CASSPPPGTGELFF. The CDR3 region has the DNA TGTGCCAGCTCACCACCCCCAGGCACCGGGGAGCTGTTTTTT.

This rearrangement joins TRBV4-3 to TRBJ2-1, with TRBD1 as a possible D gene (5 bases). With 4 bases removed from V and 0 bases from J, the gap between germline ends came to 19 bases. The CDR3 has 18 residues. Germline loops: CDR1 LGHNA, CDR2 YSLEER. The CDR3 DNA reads TGCGCCAGCAGCCCTCGGGCAGGGCATTTGAGCTCCTACAATGAGCAGTTCTTC. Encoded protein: CASSPRAGHLSSYNEQFF.

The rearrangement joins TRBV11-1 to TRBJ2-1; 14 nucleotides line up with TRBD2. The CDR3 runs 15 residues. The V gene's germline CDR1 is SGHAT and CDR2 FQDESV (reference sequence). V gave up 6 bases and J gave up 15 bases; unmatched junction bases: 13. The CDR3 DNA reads TGTGCCAGCAGTAGCAGACTAGCGGGGGGGGTACCTCTGTTCTTC. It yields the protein CASSSRLAGGVPLFF.

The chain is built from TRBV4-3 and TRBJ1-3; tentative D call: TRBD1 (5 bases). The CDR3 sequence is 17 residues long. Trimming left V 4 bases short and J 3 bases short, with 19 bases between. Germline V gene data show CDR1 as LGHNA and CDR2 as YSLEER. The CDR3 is CASSPSLGGLVGNTIYF. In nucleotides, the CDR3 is TGCGCCAGCAGCCCCAGTTTGGGGGGTCTCGTTGGAAACACCATATATTTT.

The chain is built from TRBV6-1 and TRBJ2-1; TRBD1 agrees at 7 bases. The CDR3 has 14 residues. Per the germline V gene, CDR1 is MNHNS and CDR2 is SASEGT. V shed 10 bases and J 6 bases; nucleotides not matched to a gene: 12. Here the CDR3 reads CATVTGFFVNEQFF. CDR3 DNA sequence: TGTGCCACCGTGACAGGGTTTTTCGTCAATGAGCAGTTCTTC.

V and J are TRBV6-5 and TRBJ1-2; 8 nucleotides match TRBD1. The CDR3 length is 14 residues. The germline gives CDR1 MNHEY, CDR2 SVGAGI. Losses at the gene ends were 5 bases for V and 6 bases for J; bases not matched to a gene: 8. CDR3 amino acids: CASSAQGGKHGYTF. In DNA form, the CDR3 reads TGTGCCAGCAGTGCACAGGGGGGTAAGCATGGCTACACCTTC.

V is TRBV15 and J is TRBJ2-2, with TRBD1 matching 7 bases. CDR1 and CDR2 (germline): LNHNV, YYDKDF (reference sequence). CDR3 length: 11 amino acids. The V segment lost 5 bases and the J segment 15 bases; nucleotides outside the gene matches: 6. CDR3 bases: TGTGCCACCAGCCAAGATCAGGGGGTGTTTTTT. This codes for CATSQDQGVFF.

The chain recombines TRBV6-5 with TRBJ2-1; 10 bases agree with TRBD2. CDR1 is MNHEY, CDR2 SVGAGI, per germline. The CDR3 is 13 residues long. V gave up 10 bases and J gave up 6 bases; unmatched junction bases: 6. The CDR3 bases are TGTGCCACCTCTAGCGGGAGATTCAATGAGCAGTTCTTC. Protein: CATSSGRFNEQFF.

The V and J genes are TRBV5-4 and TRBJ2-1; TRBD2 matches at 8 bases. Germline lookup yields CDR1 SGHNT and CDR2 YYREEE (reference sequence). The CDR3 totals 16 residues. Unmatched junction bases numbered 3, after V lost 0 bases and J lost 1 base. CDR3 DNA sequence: TGTGCCAGCAGCTTGGGCAGCGGGGGATCCTACAATGAGCAGTTCTTC. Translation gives CASSLGSGGSYNEQFF.